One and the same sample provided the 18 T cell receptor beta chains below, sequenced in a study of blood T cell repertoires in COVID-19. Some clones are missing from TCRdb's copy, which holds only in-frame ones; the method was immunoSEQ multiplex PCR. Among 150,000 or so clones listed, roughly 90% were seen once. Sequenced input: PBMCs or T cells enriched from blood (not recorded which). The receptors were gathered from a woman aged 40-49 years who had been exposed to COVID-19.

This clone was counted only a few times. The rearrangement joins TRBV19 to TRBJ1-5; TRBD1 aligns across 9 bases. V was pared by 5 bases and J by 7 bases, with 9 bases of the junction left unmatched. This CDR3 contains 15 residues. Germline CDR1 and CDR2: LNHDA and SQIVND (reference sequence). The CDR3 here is CASSLRDRVKQPQHF. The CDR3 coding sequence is TGTGCCAGTAGTCTCCGGGACAGGGTAAAGCAGCCCCAGCATTTT.

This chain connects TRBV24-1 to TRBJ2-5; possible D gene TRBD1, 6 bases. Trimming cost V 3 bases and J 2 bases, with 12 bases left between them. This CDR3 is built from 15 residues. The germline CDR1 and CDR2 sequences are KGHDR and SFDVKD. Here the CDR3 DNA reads TGTGCCACCAGTGATCCGACAGGCCTACAAGAGACCCAGTACTTC. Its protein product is CATSDPTGLQETQYF.

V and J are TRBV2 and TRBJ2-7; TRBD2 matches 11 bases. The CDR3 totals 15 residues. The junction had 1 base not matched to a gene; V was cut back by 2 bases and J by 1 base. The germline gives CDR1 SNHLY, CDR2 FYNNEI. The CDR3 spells CASSELAGGSYEQYF. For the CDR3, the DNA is TGTGCCAGCAGTGAACTAGCGGGGGGTTCCTACGAGCAGTACTTC.

CDR3 residues: CASSSLGTSAYEQYF. In DNA, the CDR3 is TGTGCCAGCAGCTCGCTCGGGACTAGCGCCTACGAGCAGTACTTC. This chain joins TRBV9 and TRBJ2-7; 10 nucleotides line up with TRBD2. The CDR3 consists of 15 residues. Germline V gene data show CDR1 as SGDLS and CDR2 as YYNGEE. V gave up 4 bases and J gave up 2 bases; unmatched junction bases: 6.

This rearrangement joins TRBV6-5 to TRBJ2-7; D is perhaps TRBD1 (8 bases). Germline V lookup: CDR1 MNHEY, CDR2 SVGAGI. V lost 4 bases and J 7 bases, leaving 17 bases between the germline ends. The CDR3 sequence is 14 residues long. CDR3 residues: CASSSLQGGGEQYF. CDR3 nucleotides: TGTGCCAGCAGTTCCCTACAGGGGGGGGGAGAGCAGTACTTC.

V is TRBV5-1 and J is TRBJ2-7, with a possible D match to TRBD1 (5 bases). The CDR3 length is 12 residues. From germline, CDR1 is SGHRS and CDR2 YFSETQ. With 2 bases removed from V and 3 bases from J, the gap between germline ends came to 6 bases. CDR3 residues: CASSLQDYEQYF. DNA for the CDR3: TGCGCCAGCAGCTTACAGGACTACGAGCAGTACTTC.

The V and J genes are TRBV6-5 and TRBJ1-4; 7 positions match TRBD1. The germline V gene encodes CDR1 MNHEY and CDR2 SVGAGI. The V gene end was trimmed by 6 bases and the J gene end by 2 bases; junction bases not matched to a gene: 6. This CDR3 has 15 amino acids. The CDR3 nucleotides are TGTGCCAGCAGCGCCCAGGACAGGACTAATGAAAAACTGTTTTTT. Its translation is CASSAQDRTNEKLFF.

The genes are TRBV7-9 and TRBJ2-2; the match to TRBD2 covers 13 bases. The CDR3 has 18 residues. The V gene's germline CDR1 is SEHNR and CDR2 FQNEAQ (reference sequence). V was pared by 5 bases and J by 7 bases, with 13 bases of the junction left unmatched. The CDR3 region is CASSPPPGLAGSDGELFF. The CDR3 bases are TGTGCCAGCAGCCCCCCGCCGGGACTAGCGGGATCGGACGGGGAGCTGTTTTTT.

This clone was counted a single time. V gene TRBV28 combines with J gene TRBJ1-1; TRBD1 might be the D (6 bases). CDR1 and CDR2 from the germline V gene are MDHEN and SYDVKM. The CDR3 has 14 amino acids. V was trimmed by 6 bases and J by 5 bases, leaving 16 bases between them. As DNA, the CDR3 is TGTGCCAGCAGGCCCGACAGGCACGGTACTGAAGCTTTCTTT. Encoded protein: CASRPDRHGTEAFF.

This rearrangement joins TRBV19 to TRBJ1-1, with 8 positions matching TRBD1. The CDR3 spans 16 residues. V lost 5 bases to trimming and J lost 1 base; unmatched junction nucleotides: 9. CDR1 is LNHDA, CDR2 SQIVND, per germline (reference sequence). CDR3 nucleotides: TGTGCCAGTAGTCCCTATGGACAGGGTAAGAACACTGAAGCTTTCTTT. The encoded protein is CASSPYGQGKNTEAFF.

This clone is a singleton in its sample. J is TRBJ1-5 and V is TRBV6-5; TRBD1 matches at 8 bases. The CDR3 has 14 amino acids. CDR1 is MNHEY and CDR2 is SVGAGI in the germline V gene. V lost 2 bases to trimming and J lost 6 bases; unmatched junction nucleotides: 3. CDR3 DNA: TGTGCCAGCAGTTACCGACAGGGGCTTCAGCCCCAGCATTTT. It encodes CASSYRQGLQPQHF.

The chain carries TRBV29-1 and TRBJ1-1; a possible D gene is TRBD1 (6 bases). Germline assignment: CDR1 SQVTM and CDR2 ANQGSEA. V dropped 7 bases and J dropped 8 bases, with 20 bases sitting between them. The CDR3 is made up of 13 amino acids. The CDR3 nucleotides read TGCAGCGCCTTGCTCCTGACAGGTCAAGAAGCTTTCTTT. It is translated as CSALLLTGQEAFF.

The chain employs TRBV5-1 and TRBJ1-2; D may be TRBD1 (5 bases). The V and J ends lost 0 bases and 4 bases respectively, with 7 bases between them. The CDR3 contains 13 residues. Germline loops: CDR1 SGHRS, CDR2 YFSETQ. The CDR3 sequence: CASSLVGGYGYTF. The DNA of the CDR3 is TGCGCCAGCAGCTTGGTCGGGGGCTATGGCTACACCTTC.

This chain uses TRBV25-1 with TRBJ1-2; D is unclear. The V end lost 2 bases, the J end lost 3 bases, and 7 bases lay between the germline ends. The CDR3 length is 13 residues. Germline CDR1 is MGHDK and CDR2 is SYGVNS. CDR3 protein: CASSEMGDYGYTF. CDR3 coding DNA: TGTGCCAGCAGTGAAATGGGAGACTATGGCTACACCTTC.

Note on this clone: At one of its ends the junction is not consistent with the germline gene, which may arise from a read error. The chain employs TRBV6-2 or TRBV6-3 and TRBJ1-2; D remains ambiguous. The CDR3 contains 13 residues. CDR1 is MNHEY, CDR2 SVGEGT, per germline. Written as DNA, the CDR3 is TGTGCCAGCAGTACCGACGGAGGGCCTATCCGAGACTTC. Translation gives CASSTDGGPIRDF.

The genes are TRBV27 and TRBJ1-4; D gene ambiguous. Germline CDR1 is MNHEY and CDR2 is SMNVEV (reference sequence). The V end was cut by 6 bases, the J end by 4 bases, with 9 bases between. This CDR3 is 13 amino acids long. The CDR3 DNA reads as TGTGCCAGCAGCGCGGGAATTAATGAAAAACTGTTTTTT. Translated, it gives CASSAGINEKLFF.

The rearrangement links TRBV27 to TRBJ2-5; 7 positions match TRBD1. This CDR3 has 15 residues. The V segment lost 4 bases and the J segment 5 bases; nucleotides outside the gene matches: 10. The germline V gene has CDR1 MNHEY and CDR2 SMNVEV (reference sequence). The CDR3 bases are TGTGCCAGCAGTTCGAGGACAGGCCAGGAGGAGACCCAGTACTTC. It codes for CASSSRTGQEETQYF.

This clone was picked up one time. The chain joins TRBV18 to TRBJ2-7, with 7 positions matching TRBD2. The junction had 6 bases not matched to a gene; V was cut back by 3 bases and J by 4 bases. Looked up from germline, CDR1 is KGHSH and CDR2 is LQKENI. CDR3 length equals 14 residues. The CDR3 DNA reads TGTGCCAGCTCACCTTTAGGCGGGAGATACGAGCAGTACTTC. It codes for CASSPLGGRYEQYF.